A selection of T cell receptor beta chains follows, all from one sample in a study of blood T cells in healthy people across ages. TCRdb re-called the 5' RACE reads through MiXCR, storing one row per CDR3 protein. This repertoire shows more than 650,000 distinct CDR3 sequences, about 53% found once; its top ten account for roughly two fifths. Source material: blood. The receptors were gathered from an elderly man in good health. The CDR3 runs from the conserved cysteine through the conserved F or W. D genes are given only for firm matches. Part of the rows lack a size; the others show once, few, many or a class for expanded clones.

D | size | J | V | CDR3 | DNA
TRBD2 | . | TRBJ2-1 | TRBV5-1 | CASSLGLSGRVDEQFF | TGCGCCAGCAGCTTAGGTCTTAGCGGGAGAGTAGATGAGCAGTTCTTC
. | . | TRBJ2-5 | TRBV20-1 | CSARDGFQAQETQYF | TGCAGTGCTAGAGATGGTTTCCAGGCTCAAGAGACCCAGTACTTC
TRBD2 | . | TRBJ2-1 | TRBV20-1 | CSAATGGYNEQFF | TGCAGTGCCGCGACGGGAGGGTACAATGAGCAGTTCTTC
TRBD2 | once | TRBJ2-2 | TRBV3-1 | CASTTSGGHGGELFF | TGTGCCAGCACCACTTCGGGGGGGCACGGCGGGGAGCTGTTTTTT
. | few | TRBJ2-3 | TRBV5-5 | CASSPDWGRSTDTQYF | TGTGCCAGCAGCCCGGACTGGGGTAGGAGCACAGATACGCAGTATTTT
. | few | TRBJ2-3 | TRBV7-3 | CASSLRRGDTSDTQYF | TGTGCCAGCAGCCTTCGTCGCGGGGATACTAGCGATACGCAGTATTTT
. | . | TRBJ1-1 | TRBV6-5 | CACSADTEAFF | TGTGCCTGCAGTGCGGACACTGAAGCTTTCTTT
TRBD1 | once | TRBJ2-7 | TRBV7-2 | CASSLTGRIHEQYF | TGTGCCAGCAGTTTGACAGGGAGAATCCACGAGCAGTACTTC
TRBD2 | . | TRBJ2-5 | TRBV20-1 | CSAATGLAGGETQYF | TGCAGTGCCGCTACAGGACTAGCGGGAGGTGAGACCCAGTACTTC
TRBD2 | . | TRBJ2-1 | TRBV3-1 | CASSLHLTSGRVGEQFF | TGTGCCAGCAGCCTACACTTGACTAGCGGGAGAGTGGGTGAGCAGTTCTTC
. | few | TRBJ2-3 | TRBV9 | CASSVGQSTDTQYF | TGTGCCAGCAGCGTAGGTCAGAGCACAGATACGCAGTATTTT
. | . | TRBJ1-5 | TRBV18 | CASSIGRLWPQHF | TGTGCCAGCTCAATCGGGAGGTTATGGCCCCAGCATTTT
TRBD2 | . | TRBJ2-7 | TRBV3-1 | CASSRGTSGRVPTDEQYF | TGTGCCAGCAGCCGAGGGACTAGCGGGAGGGTACCTACCGACGAGCAGTACTTC
TRBD2 | once | TRBJ2-1 | TRBV9 | CASSERTSGSLNEQFF | TGTGCCAGCAGCGAGAGGACTAGCGGGAGTCTAAATGAGCAGTTCTTC
. | . | TRBJ1-2 | TRBV7-8 | CASSPEGQEGYGYTF | TGTGCCAGCAGCCCAGAAGGTCAGGAAGGCTATGGCTACACCTTC
. | few | TRBJ2-5 | TRBV21-1 | CASSTKRGIQQETQYF | TGTGCCAGCAGCACCAAAAGAGGGATCCAACAAGAGACCCAGTACTTC
TRBD1 | . | TRBJ2-5 | TRBV6-5 | CASSRDSFQETQYF | TGTGCCAGCAGCCGGGACAGTTTCCAAGAGACCCAGTACTTC
TRBD2 | . | TRBJ2-1 | TRBV6-1 | CASRISGLAVSYNEQFF | TGTGCCAGCAGAATTAGTGGACTAGCAGTCTCCTACAATGAGCAGTTCTTC
TRBD1 | . | TRBJ2-7 | TRBV11-2 | CASSTTGAPYEQYF | TGTGCCAGCAGCACAACAGGGGCACCCTACGAGCAGTACTTC
TRBD2 | few | TRBJ2-3 | TRBV10-3 | CAIRLAGGPAYF | TGTGCCATCAGACTAGCGGGAGGGCCCGCGTATTTT
. | . | TRBJ1-2 | TRBV27 | CASSHIKVGSGYTF | TGTGCCAGCAGTCACATAAAGGTCGGTAGTGGCTACACCTTC
. | . | TRBJ2-1 | TRBV5-1 | CASQRGAQGARTNEQFF | TGCGCCAGCCAACGGGGGGCTCAGGGGGCGCGGACCAATGAGCAGTTCTTC
. | . | TRBJ2-2 | TRBV5-1 | CASSQPGQGTGELFF | TGCGCCAGCAGCCAACCGGGACAAGGCACCGGGGAGCTGTTTTTT
. | . | TRBJ2-1 | TRBV10-3 | CASSYKGDEQFF | TGTGCCAGCAGTTACAAGGGTGATGAGCAGTTCTTC
. | once | TRBJ1-1 | TRBV7-9 | CASSQDGGGNTEAFF | TGTGCCAGCAGCCAAGATGGTGGGGGGAACACTGAAGCTTTCTTT
. | . | TRBJ2-7 | TRBV18 | CASSPDGASCEQYF | TGTGCCAGCTCACCCGACGGGGCGTCCTGCGAGCAGTACTTC
TRBD2 | . | TRBJ2-1 | TRBV3-1 | CASSPQGLAGAYNEQFF | TGTGCCAGCAGCCCTCAGGGACTAGCGGGGGCCTACAATGAGCAGTTCTTC
TRBD1 | few | TRBJ1-4 | TRBV9 | CASSLRQGTNEKLFF | TGTGCCAGCAGCTTGAGACAGGGAACTAATGAAAAACTGTTTTTT
TRBD1 | few | TRBJ1-6 | TRBV18 | CASSPSDRGYNSPLHF | TGTGCCAGCTCACCAAGCGACAGGGGGTATAATTCACCCCTCCACTTT
. | . | TRBJ2-5 | TRBV9 | CASSPQRQETQYF | TGTGCCAGCAGCCCCCAACGGCAAGAGACCCAGTACTTC
TRBD1 | few | TRBJ2-3 | TRBV19 | CASRGPGTEMHRYAYF | TGTGCCAGTAGGGGTCCCGGGACAGAGATGCACAGATACGCGTATTTT
. | . | TRBJ2-2 | TRBV5-8 | CASSLENPETGELFF | TGTGCCAGCAGCTTGGAGAATCCGGAGACCGGGGAGCTGTTTTTT
TRBD1 | few | TRBJ1-2 | TRBV25-1 | CASSGTGTGNYGYTF | TGTGCCAGCAGTGGGACCGGGACAGGGAACTATGGCTACACCTTC
TRBD2 | few | TRBJ2-5 | TRBV29-1 | CSIGTSVGETQYF | TGCAGCATCGGGACTAGCGTAGGAGAGACCCAGTACTTC
TRBD2 | . | TRBJ2-7 | TRBV27 | CASSPLAGLHEQYF | TGTGCCAGCAGTCCACTAGCGGGACTCCACGAGCAGTACTTC
TRBD2 | . | TRBJ2-1 | TRBV3-1 | CASSQVRGLAGDRFF | TGTGCCAGCAGCCAAGTTCGGGGACTAGCGGGGGATCGGTTCTTC
TRBD1 | . | TRBJ1-6 | TRBV20-1 | CSAFRDRGRSSPLHF | TGCAGTGCTTTCCGGGACAGGGGAAGGAGCTCACCCCTCCACTTT
TRBD2 | . | TRBJ2-7 | TRBV15 | CATRISGDSYEQYF | TGTGCCACCCGCATCAGCGGGGACTCCTACGAGCAGTACTTC
TRBD1 | . | TRBJ2-7 | TRBV4-1 | CASSRGQGNAYEQYF | TGCGCCAGCAGCAGGGGACAGGGGAATGCCTACGAGCAGTACTTC
. | . | TRBJ2-6 | TRBV11-1 | CASSLVALGANVLTF | TGTGCCAGCAGCCTGGTGGCCTTGGGGGCCAACGTCCTGACTTTC
. | . | TRBJ2-1 | TRBV9 | CASSVQIGDNEQFF | TGTGCCAGTAGCGTACAGATTGGGGACAATGAGCAGTTCTTC